What follows are 26 T cell receptor beta chains derived from one specimen sequenced in a study of shared clonotypes between healthy human individuals. Clones were sequenced by immunoSEQ multiplex PCR, and TCRdb holds only the in-frame ones, with some missing. This table has more than 1,200,000 clones, less than 99% appearing once. Sequenced input: naive CD4+ T cells sorted from blood. Described subset: CD45RA+ positively selected. The receptors originated from a man aged 25 to 40 in good health.

The chain's CDR3 is CASSLSFTQPQHF. The CDR3 DNA follows: TGTGCCAGCAGCTTATCTTTCACTCAGCCCCAGCATTTT. The chain combines TRBV7-8 with TRBJ1-5; D uncertain. The CDR3 sequence is 13 residues long. Per germline, CDR1 SGHVS and CDR2 FQNEAQ. The germline V and J ends were trimmed by 2 bases and 6 bases, with 8 bases remaining between them.

The V gene is TRBV10-3, the J gene TRBJ2-1; D is possibly TRBD1 or TRBD2 (5 bases each). The V and J ends lost 4 bases and 6 bases respectively, with 7 bases between them. The CDR3 sequence is 12 residues long. Per germline, CDR1 ENHRY and CDR2 SYGVKD. CDR3: CAISGGINEQFF. CDR3 DNA sequence: TGTGCCATCAGTGGGGGGATCAATGAGCAGTTCTTC.

This chain joins TRBV5-4 and TRBJ2-3; D unresolved. The ends were cut back, 0 bases at V and 5 bases at J, with 10 bases in the middle. The CDR3 is made up of 14 amino acids. Germline V lookup: CDR1 SGHNT, CDR2 YYREEE (reference sequence). The CDR3 loop is CASSLAVREDTQYF. CDR3 nucleotides: TGTGCCAGCAGCTTGGCCGTACGAGAAGATACGCAGTATTTT.

The chain couples TRBV11-3 to TRBJ2-2; D unclear. Trimming pared 5 bases from V and 4 bases from J, leaving 5 bases between. The germline V gene encodes CDR1 SGHNT and CDR2 YENEEA. The CDR3 spans 12 residues. DNA of the CDR3: TGTGCCAGCAGCCAGCTCACCGGGGAGCTGTTTTTT. The encoded protein is CASSQLTGELFF.

The chain uses TRBV28 and TRBJ2-1, with a weak D call TRBD1 (5 bases). The CDR3 runs to 16 residues. Trimming took 6 bases from V and 4 from J, leaving 19 bases between them. CDR1 and CDR2 from the germline V gene are MDHEN and SYDVKM. CDR3 coding DNA: TGTGCCAGCAGCCTGGAAGGGGCGAACCCTTACAATGAGCAGTTCTTC. Amino acids: CASSLEGANPYNEQFF.

The chain employs TRBV6-6 and TRBJ1-5; weak D call: TRBD1 (6 bases). The CDR3 consists of 15 residues. The germline gives CDR1 MNHNY, CDR2 SVGAGI (reference sequence). Trimming removed 8 bases at V and 3 bases at J, with 17 bases between. The CDR3 nucleotides are TGTGCCAGCGGCGAGGGGGGCCCAATCAATCAGCCCCAGCATTTT. Its protein product is CASGEGGPINQPQHF.

V and J are TRBV18 and TRBJ2-5; 10 bases are shared with TRBD2. The J segment lost 5 bases and the V segment lost 6 bases, leaving 9 bases of the junction unmatched. The CDR3 contains 15 residues. Germline CDR1 is KGHSH and CDR2 is LQKENI. The CDR3 here is CASSVGLAGVETQYF. The DNA for the CDR3 is TGTGCCAGCTCCGTTGGGCTAGCGGGAGTGGAGACCCAGTACTTC.

The gene calls are TRBV6-5 and TRBJ2-6; D not resolved. Between the trimmed V and J ends, which lost 5 bases and 1 base, there was a span of 3 bases. The CDR3 sequence is 13 residues long. The germline gives CDR1 MNHEY, CDR2 SVGAGI. The CDR3 bases are TGTGCCAGCAGTCGTTCTGGGGCCAACGTCCTGACTTTC. Its translation is CASSRSGANVLTF.

Regarding this clone: The same CDR3 arises from other DNA sequences in this sample as well. CDR3 residues: CASSPDSNQPQHF. In nucleotides, the CDR3 is TGTGCCAGCAGCCCGGACAGTAATCAGCCCCAGCATTTT. This rearrangement joins TRBV28 to TRBJ1-5; the D gene is possibly TRBD1 (6 bases). The CDR3 covers 13 residues. V lost 6 bases and J 4 bases, leaving 10 bases between the germline ends. Looked up from germline, CDR1 is MDHEN and CDR2 is SYDVKM.

The rearrangement joins TRBV28 to TRBJ2-7, with 9 bases lining up with TRBD1. CDR1 is MDHEN, CDR2 SYDVKM, per germline. This CDR3 contains 16 residues. J lost 1 base, V lost 4 bases, and 8 bases had no gene match. CDR3 bases: TGTGCCAGCAGTTCCATGAGGGGGACAGGGTCCTACGAGCAGTACTTC. It is translated as CASSSMRGTGSYEQYF.

The V call is TRBV2, the J call TRBJ1-5, with 10 bases identical to TRBD1. The CDR3 is 17 amino acids. Losses at the gene ends were 7 bases for V and 0 bases for J; bases not matched to a gene: 9. Germline assignment: CDR1 SNHLY and CDR2 FYNNEI. CDR3 coding DNA: TGTGCCAGCACGAGAGGACAGGGGGACCATAGCAATCAGCCCCAGCATTTT. This translates into CASTRGQGDHSNQPQHF.

The rearrangement uses TRBV5-5 and TRBJ1-5; TRBD1 aligns across 7 bases. The trim removed 4 bases at V and 6 bases at J, leaving 10 bases unmatched. The CDR3 contains 15 residues. Germline V gene data show CDR1 as SGHKS and CDR2 as YYEKEE (reference sequence). The CDR3 reads CASSLDRAGSQPQHF. DNA for the CDR3: TGTGCCAGCAGCCTAGACAGGGCCGGGAGTCAGCCCCAGCATTTT.

The chain joins TRBV10-2 to TRBJ2-1, with D possibly matching TRBD2 (6 bases). Germline V gene lookup returns CDR1 WSHSY and CDR2 SAAADI. Trimming took off 2 bases at V and 3 bases at J, with 8 bases between the two ends. This CDR3 contains 14 residues. The CDR3 DNA is TGCGCCAGCAGTGAGCGGGAGATCTACAATGAGCAGTTCTTC. This sequence encodes CASSEREIYNEQFF.

This chain connects TRBV10-3 to TRBJ2-7; the match to TRBD1 covers 9 bases. Germline V CDR1 and CDR2: ENHRY, SYGVKD. Unmatched junction bases numbered 9, after V lost 2 bases and J lost 7 bases. CDR3 size: 15 residues. CDR3 bases: TGTGCCATCAGTGAGCCCGACAGGGGGGGTTTTGAGCAGTACTTC. Translated: CAISEPDRGGFEQYF.

This chain links TRBV7-2 with TRBJ2-7; no reliable D call. CDR1 is SGHTA, CDR2 FQGNSA, per germline. The CDR3 sequence is 15 residues long. Trimming removed 1 base from V and 5 bases from J, with 15 bases in between. The CDR3 is CASSLDWRSLHEQYF. As DNA, the CDR3 is TGTGCCAGCAGCTTAGACTGGCGGTCGCTCCACGAGCAGTACTTC.

The genes are TRBV4-2 and TRBJ1-4; D not certain. The CDR3 consists of 16 residues. V was clipped by 5 bases and J by 8 bases, with 21 bases between them. Germline assignment: CDR1 LGHNA and CDR2 YNFKEQ. The CDR3 is CASSAQGPRIREKLFF. CDR3 DNA: TGTGCCAGCAGCGCCCAAGGTCCGAGGATCCGGGAAAAACTGTTTTTT.

This clone was detected a few times. The CDR3 sequence is CASRGQGSNQPQHF. The CDR3 DNA is TGTGCCAGCAGAGGACAGGGCAGCAATCAGCCCCAGCATTTT. The genes are TRBV6-1 and TRBJ1-5; 8 nucleotides align to TRBD1. The CDR3 sequence is 14 residues long. Germline V gene sequence: CDR1 MNHNS, CDR2 SASEGT. Trimming removed 6 bases from V and 1 base from J; junction bases left unmatched: 2.

This clone was found once. V is TRBV5-1 and J is TRBJ2-1; 14 bases map to TRBD2. Unmatched junction bases numbered 6, after V lost 4 bases and J lost 0 bases. This CDR3 has 18 residues. From germline, CDR1 is SGHRS and CDR2 YFSETQ. CDR3 residues: CASSPGLAGASSYNEQFF. In nucleotides, the CDR3 is TGCGCCAGCAGCCCGGGACTAGCGGGAGCGAGCTCCTACAATGAGCAGTTCTTC.

This rearrangement joins TRBV6-5 to TRBJ2-7, with 7 bases identical to TRBD1. Germline V lookup: CDR1 MNHEY, CDR2 SVGAGI. Trimming at V came to 6 bases and at J to 2 bases, leaving 7 bases not matched to a gene. This CDR3 region has 14 residues. The CDR3 spells CASRMTGTAYEQYF. The CDR3 bases are TGTGCCAGCAGAATGACAGGGACGGCCTACGAGCAGTACTTC.

The rearrangement joins TRBV27 to TRBJ2-7; TRBD1 matches 7 bases. The J segment lost 6 bases and the V segment lost 7 bases, leaving 15 bases of the junction unmatched. The CDR3 spans 15 residues. Germline CDR1 is MNHEY and CDR2 is SMNVEV (reference sequence). The CDR3 reads CASTPQGTLVLEQYF. In DNA, the CDR3 is TGTGCCAGCACTCCACAGGGGACCCTAGTCCTCGAGCAGTACTTC.

The chain couples TRBV18 to TRBJ2-3; a weak D match, TRBD2 (5 bases). From germline, CDR1 is KGHSH and CDR2 LQKENI. The ends were cut back, 3 bases at V and 4 bases at J, with 14 bases in the middle. CDR3 length equals 15 residues. The CDR3 sequence is CASSPSSIEADTQYF. The CDR3 bases are TGTGCCAGCTCACCTTCTAGCATCGAGGCAGATACGCAGTATTTT.

V gene TRBV6-1 combines with J gene TRBJ1-2; weak D call: TRBD1 (6 bases). The germline V and J ends were trimmed by 4 bases and 8 bases, with 14 bases remaining between them. The CDR3 has 13 residues. The V gene's germline CDR1 is MNHNS and CDR2 SASEGT. CDR3 region: CASSASGADGYTF. For the CDR3, the DNA is TGTGCCAGCAGTGCCTCAGGGGCTGACGGCTACACCTTC.

Worth noting for this clone: Other DNA sequences from this sample encode an identical CDR3 as well. This sequence joins TRBV28 and TRBJ1-1; D not resolved. The CDR3 totals 11 residues. Per the germline V gene, CDR1 is MDHEN and CDR2 is SYDVKM. V was shortened by 4 bases and J by 5 bases, with 5 bases between the two germline ends. Here the CDR3 DNA reads TGTGCCAGCAGTTATGGTACTGAAGCTTTCTTT. Translating it yields CASSYGTEAFF.

This clone was recorded only once. The genes are TRBV28 and TRBJ1-1, with 7 bases aligning to TRBD1. Germline V gene data show CDR1 as MDHEN and CDR2 as SYDVKM. The CDR3 runs 16 residues. After removal of 5 bases from V and 2 bases from J, the junction contained 11 bases not matched to a gene. Here the CDR3 reads CASSSNKGAGNTEAFF. DNA for the CDR3: TGTGCCAGCAGTAGCAACAAGGGGGCGGGAAACACTGAAGCTTTCTTT.

V gene TRBV28 combines with J gene TRBJ2-7, with TRBD1 identical over 8 bases. V lost 2 bases, J lost 0 bases, and 3 bases stayed unmatched. This CDR3 region has 15 residues. Germline lookup yields CDR1 MDHEN and CDR2 SYDVKM. For the CDR3, the DNA is TGTGCCAGCAGTTTAATTGACAGGGGCTCCTACGAGCAGTACTTC. It encodes CASSLIDRGSYEQYF.

This clone showed up just once. V gene TRBV10-1 combines with J gene TRBJ2-5; maybe TRBD1 (5 bases). Germline loops: CDR1 WNHNN, CDR2 SYGVQD (reference sequence). The CDR3 sequence is 13 residues long. With 4 bases removed from V and 2 bases from J, the gap between germline ends came to 8 bases. For the CDR3, the DNA is TGCGCCAGCAGTGGGACACCTCAAGAGACCCAGTACTTC. It encodes CASSGTPQETQYF.